This record looks at one TCR beta chain sequence and its context. Its antigen is as yet unknown. This sample stems from a study of tissue T cells after allogeneic stem cell transplantation. Study-wide results and limits: Few T cell clones were shared across patients, but motif clusters showed tissue-specific shared signatures.

The ends were cut back, 4 bases at V and 0 bases at J, with 25 bases in the middle. The CDR3 length is 20 residues. Germline CDR1 reads SGHVS; CDR2 reads FNYEAQ. Data came from immunoSEQ multiplex PCR; TCRdb stores just in-frame clones and leaves some out. This table has about 9,500 clones, about three fifths appearing once. The sequence was obtained from a woman between 18 and 50 years old with breast cancer. The material was tissue from the ileum, obtained at autopsy. The chain employs TRBV7-6 and TRBJ1-5, with D unclear. As DNA, the CDR3 is TGTGCCAGCAGCTCCCTCGGGGTAAGGGCCAGCAAAGGTAGCAATCAGCCCCAGCATTTT. Translated: CASSSLGVRASKGSNQPQHF. Full variable domain (missing parts from reference TRBV7-6 and TRBJ1-5): GAGVSQSPRYKVTKRGQDVALRCDPISGHVSLYWYRQALGQGPEFLTYFNYEAQQDKSGLPNDRFSAERPEGSISTLTIQRTEQRDSAMYRCASSSLGVRASKGSNQPQHFGDGTRLSIL.